This T cell receptor beta chain was sequenced in a study of vaccination and CD4 T cells after COVID-19. Study context: The convalescents comprised six males and four females, two of them Hispanic. Cells received overlapping spike peptides from SARS-CoV-2, HCoV-NL63, HCoV-OC43 and HCoV-229E as stimulation.

As to treatment: approximately 11-day PBMC culture with coronavirus spike peptide pools or control peptides (ViraFEST assay). Findings and caveats of the study: Spike mono-reactivity was evident in 304 of the 307 vaccine-specific clones derived from convalescent patients.

The CDR3 is 14 residues long. Trimming removed 8 bases at V and 4 bases at J, with 15 bases between. Germline CDR1 reads LNHNV; CDR2 reads YYDKDF (reference sequence). Notes on this clonotype: No antigen is known for it.

The Oncomine TCR Beta short-read assay was what sequenced the DNA obtained from cultured CD4+ T cells. TCRdb processed the PCR reads anew with MiXCR; each CDR3 protein has one entry. The sample has 10,000 to 15,000 distinct CDR3 sequences, roughly 80% seen once. The chain is built from TRBV15 and TRBJ1-5, with D uncertain. The sequencing used CD4+ T cells from blood, cultured in vitro, collected after SARS-CoV-2 vaccination. This clonotype originated in a human donor who received a COVID-19 vaccine. The CDR3 loop is CATSEISRNQPQHF. The CDR3 DNA sequence: TGTGCCACCTCCGAAATTTCACGAAATCAGCCCCAGCATTTT.